The clone carrying this T cell receptor beta chain was counted a few times. What it recognizes is unknown. This sample was included in a study of T cells in Graves' hyperthyroidism and ophthalmopathy. The TCR beta CDR3 regions underwent amplification using RNA transcripts as the source. TCR CDR3 regions were first amplified by RT-PCR with HTBI primers. Via MiXCR, TCRdb re-called the multiplex PCR reads, giving one row per CDR3 protein. Of 400,000 to 600,000 distinct CDR3 sequences listed, about a fifth are singletons. V was pared by 5 bases and J by 9 bases, with 19 bases between. The CDR3 is made up of 14 amino acids. Germline values: CDR1 MNHEY, CDR2 SMNVEV (reference sequence). Regarding the study as a whole: Within blood appeared most thyroid clonotypes that had expanded above 0.001.

V gene TRBV27 combines with J gene TRBJ1-2; no definite D call. Sequencing was done on a sample of blood. This sequence originates from a man between 18 and 35 years old with Graves' hyperthyroidism. CDR3 sequence: CASSPTRWARSYTF. The DNA for the CDR3 is TGTGCCAGCAGTCCCACTCGGTGGGCTAGAAGCTACACCTTC.